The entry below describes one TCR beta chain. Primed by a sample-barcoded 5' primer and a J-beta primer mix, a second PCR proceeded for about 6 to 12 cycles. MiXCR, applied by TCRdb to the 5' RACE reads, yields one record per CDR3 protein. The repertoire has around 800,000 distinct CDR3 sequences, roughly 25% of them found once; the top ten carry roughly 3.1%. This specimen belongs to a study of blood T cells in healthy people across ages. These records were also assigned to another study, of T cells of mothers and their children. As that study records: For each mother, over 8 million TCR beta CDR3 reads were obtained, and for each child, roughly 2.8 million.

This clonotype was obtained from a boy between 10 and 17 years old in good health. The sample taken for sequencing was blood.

The CDR3 region is CASGLRGQGITEAFF. For the CDR3, the DNA is TGTGCTAGTGGTTTAAGGGGACAGGGGATCACTGAAGCTTTCTTT. V usage is TRBV12-5 and J usage is TRBJ1-1; TRBD1 agrees at 10 bases. J lost 4 bases, V lost 3 bases, and 5 bases had no gene match. CDR1 LGHNT and CDR2 FRNRAP come from the germline V gene. This CDR3 region has 15 residues. Full variable domain (remainder filled in from reference TRBV12-5 and TRBJ1-1): DARVTQTPRHKVTEMGQEVTMRCQPILGHNTVFWYRQTMMQGLELLAYFRNRAPLDDSGMPKDRFSAEMPDATLATLKIQPSEPRDSAVYFCASGLRGQGITEAFFGQGTRLTVV.